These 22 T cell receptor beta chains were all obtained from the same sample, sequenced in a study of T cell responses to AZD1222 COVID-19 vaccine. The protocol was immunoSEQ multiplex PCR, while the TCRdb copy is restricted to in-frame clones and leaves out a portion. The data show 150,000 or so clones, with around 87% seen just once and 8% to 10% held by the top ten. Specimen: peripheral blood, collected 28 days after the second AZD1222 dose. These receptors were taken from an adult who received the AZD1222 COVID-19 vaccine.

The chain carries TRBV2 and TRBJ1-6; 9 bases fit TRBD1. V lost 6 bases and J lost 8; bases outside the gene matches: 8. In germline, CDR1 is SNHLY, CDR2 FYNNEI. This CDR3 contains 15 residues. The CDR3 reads CASRPRQGGYSPLHF. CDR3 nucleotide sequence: TGTGCCAGCAGGCCCAGACAGGGGGGTTATTCACCCCTCCACTTT.

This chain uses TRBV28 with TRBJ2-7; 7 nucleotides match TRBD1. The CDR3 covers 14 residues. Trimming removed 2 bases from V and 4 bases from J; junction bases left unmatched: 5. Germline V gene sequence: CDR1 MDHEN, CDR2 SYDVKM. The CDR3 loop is CASSLETGQYEQYF. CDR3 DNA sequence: TGTGCCAGCAGTTTAGAGACAGGGCAGTACGAGCAGTACTTC.

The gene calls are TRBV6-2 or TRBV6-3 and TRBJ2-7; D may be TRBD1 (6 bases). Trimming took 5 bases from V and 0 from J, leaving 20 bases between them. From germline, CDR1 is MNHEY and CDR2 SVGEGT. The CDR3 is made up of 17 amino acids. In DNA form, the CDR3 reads TGTGCCAGCAGTCGCAACCTCGGGGACATCAGCTCCTACGAGCAGTACTTC. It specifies CASSRNLGDISSYEQYF.

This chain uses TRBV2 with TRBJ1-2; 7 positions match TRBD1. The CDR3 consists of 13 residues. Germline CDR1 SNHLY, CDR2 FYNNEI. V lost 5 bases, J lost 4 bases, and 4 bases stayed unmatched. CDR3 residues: CASSRTGPYGYTF. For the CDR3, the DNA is TGTGCCAGCAGTCGGACAGGCCCCTATGGCTACACCTTC.

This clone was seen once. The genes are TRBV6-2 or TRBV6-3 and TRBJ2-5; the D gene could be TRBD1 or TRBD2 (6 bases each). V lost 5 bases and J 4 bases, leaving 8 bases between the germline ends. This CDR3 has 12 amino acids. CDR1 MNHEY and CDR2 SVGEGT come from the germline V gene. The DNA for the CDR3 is TGTGCCAGCAGTCGGGGGCGAGAGACCCAGTACTTC. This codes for CASSRGRETQYF.

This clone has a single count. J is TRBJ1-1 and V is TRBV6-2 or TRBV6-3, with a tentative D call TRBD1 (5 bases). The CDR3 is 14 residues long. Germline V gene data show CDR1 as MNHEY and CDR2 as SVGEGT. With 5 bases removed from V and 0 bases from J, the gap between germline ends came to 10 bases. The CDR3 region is CASSPGTLNTEAFF. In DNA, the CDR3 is TGTGCCAGCAGTCCGGGGACTTTGAACACTGAAGCTTTCTTT.

CDR3 bases: TGCGCCAGCAGCTTGGTTCCAGGATCCCACGAGCAGTACTTC. Its translation is CASSLVPGSHEQYF. The chain is built from TRBV5-1 and TRBJ2-7, with D unresolved. The ends were cut back, 0 bases at V and 5 bases at J, with 12 bases in the middle. The CDR3 is 14 amino acids. From germline, CDR1 is SGHRS and CDR2 YFSETQ. Together with reference TRBV5-1 and TRBJ2-7, the CDR3 gives the full variable domain: KAGVTQTPRYLIKTRGQQVTLSCSPISGHRSVSWYQQTPGQGLQFLFEYFSETQRNKGNFPGRFSGRQFSNSRSEMNVSTLELGDSALYLCASSLVPGSHEQYFGPGTRLTVT.

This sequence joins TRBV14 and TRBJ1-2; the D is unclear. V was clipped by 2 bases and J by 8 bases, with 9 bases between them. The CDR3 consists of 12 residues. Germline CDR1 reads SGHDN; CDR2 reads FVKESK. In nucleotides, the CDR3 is TGTGCCAGCAGCCAACGCCTCGGAGGCTACACCTTC. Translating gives CASSQRLGGYTF.

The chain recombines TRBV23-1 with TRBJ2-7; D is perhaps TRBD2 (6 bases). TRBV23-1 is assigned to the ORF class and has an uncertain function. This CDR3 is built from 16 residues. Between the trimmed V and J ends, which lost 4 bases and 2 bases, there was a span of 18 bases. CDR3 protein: CASSLQWGEDTYEQYF. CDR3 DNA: TGCGCCAGCAGTCTCCAGTGGGGGGAAGATACCTACGAGCAGTACTTC.

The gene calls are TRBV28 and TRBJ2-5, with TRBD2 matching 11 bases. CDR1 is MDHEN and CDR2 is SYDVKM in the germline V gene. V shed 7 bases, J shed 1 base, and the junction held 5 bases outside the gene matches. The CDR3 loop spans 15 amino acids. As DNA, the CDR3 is TGTGCCAGCACCTTGGGGACTAGCGGCCAAGAGACCCAGTACTTC. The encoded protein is CASTLGTSGQETQYF.

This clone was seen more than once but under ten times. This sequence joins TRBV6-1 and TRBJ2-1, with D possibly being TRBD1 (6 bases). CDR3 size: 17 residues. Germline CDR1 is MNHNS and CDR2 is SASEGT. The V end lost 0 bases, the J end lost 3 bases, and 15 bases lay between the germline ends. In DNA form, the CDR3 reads TGTGCCAGCAGTGAAGCCGGACAGACTACATTCTACAATGAGCAGTTCTTC. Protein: CASSEAGQTTFYNEQFF.

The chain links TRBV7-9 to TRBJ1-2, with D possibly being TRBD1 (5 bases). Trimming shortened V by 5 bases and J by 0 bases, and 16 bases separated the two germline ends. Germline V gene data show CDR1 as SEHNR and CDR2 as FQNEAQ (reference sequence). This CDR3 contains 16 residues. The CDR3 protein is CASSRGTEKANYGYTF. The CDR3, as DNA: TGTGCCAGCAGCAGAGGGACGGAAAAAGCTAACTATGGCTACACCTTC.

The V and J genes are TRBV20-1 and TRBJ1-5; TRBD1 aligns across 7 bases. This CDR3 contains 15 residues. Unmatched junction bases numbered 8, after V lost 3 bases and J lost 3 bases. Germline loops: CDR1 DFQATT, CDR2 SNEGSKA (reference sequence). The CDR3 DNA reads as TGCAGTGCTAGTCCGGGACAGAATTTCAATCAGCCCCAGCATTTT. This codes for CSASPGQNFNQPQHF.

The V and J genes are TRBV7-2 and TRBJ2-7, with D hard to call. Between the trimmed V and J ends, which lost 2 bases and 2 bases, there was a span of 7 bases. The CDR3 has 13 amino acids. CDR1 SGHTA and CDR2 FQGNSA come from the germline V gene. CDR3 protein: CASSLQAAYEQYF. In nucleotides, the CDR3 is TGTGCCAGCAGCTTACAGGCCGCCTACGAGCAGTACTTC.

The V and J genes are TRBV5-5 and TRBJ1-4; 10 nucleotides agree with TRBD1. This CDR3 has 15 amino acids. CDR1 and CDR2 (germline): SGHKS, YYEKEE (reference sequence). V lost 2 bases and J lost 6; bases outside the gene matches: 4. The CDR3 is CASSFTGTGDEKLFF. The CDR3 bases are TGTGCCAGCAGCTTCACCGGGACAGGGGATGAAAAACTGTTTTTT.

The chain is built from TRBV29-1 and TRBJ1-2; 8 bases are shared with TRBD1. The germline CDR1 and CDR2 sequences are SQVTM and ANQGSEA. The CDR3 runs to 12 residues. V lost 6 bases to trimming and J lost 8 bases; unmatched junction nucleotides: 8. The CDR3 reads CSVLRTGFGYTF. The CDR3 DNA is TGCAGCGTATTAAGGACAGGGTTCGGCTACACCTTC.

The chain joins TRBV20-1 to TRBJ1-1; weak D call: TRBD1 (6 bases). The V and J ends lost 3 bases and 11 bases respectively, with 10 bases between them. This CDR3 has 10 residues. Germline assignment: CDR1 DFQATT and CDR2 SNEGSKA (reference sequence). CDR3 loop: CSASRDNAFF. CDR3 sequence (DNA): TGCAGTGCTAGTCGGGACAATGCTTTCTTT.

In nucleotides, the CDR3 is TGTGCCAGTAGGACGATGGGGACTAGCGGTTACAATGAGCAGTTCTTC. This translates into CASRTMGTSGYNEQFF. The chain links TRBV19 to TRBJ2-1, with 11 nucleotides matching TRBD2. V trimming: 6 bases; J trimming: 4 bases; junction bases outside the gene matches: 8. Germline V gives CDR1 LNHDA, CDR2 SQIVND (reference sequence). The CDR3 is made up of 16 amino acids. The complete variable domain, with remaining parts taken from reference TRBV19 and TRBJ2-1, reads DGGITQSPKYLFRKEGQNVTLSCEQNLNHDAMYWYRQDPGQGLRLIYYSQIVNDFQKGDIAEGYSVSREKKESFPLTVTSAQKNPTAFYLCASRTMGTSGYNEQFFGPGTRLTVL.

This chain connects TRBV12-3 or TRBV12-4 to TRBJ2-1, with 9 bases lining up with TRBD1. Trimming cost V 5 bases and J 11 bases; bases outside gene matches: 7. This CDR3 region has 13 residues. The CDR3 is CASSQGTGRKQFF. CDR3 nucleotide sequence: TGTGCCAGCAGTCAAGGGACAGGGCGAAAGCAGTTCTTC.

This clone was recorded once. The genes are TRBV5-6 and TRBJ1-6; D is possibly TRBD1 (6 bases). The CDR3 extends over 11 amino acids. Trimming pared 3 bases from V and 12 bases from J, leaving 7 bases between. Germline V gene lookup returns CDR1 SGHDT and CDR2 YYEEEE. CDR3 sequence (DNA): TGTGCCAGCAGCTCGGACAGACCCCTCCACTTT. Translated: CASSSDRPLHF.

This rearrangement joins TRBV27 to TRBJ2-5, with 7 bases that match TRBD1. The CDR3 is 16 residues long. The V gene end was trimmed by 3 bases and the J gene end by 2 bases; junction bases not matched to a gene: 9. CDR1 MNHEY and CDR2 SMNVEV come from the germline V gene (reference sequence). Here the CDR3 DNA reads TGTGCCAGCAGTTTCACATCGACAGGGCTACAAGAGACCCAGTACTTC. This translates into CASSFTSTGLQETQYF.

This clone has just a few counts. CDR3 amino acids: CASSPPVSSYNEQFF. CDR3 in DNA: TGTGCCAGCAGCCCGCCCGTGAGCTCCTACAATGAGCAGTTCTTC. This chain joins TRBV5-8 and TRBJ2-1, with D hard to call. The CDR3 consists of 15 residues. Germline CDR1 and CDR2: SGHTS and YDEGEE. V lost 4 bases and J lost 0, with 11 bases in between.